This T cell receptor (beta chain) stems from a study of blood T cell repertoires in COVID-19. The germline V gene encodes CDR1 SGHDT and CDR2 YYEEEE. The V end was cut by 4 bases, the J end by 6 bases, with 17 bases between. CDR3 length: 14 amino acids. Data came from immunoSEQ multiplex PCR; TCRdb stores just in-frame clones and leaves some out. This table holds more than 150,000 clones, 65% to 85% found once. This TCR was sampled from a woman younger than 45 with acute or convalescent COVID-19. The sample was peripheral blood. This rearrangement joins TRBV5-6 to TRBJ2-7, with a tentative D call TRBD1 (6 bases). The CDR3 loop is CASSPRWGHFEQYF. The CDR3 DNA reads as TGTGCCAGCAGCCCGAGGTGGGGGCACTTCGAGCAGTACTTC.